This T cell receptor beta chain originates from a study of regulatory T cells in long-lasting Graves disease. General study results and limits: The study found persistent patients shared more public clonotypes (fewer than 3,000) than new patients (approximately 970).

This clonotype was seen ten or more times. The target antigen is unknown. V lost 6 bases and J lost 9; bases outside the gene matches: 10. This CDR3 is built from 15 residues. In germline, CDR1 is SNHLY, CDR2 FYNNEI. The time point here: persistent/refractory GD, antithyroid drugs over 5 years with positive TRAb. Generation of the TCR library employed RNA extracted from PBMCs. Arm-PCR of CDR3 regions and iRepertoire HTBI primers were used to build TCR beta libraries. A single record per CDR3 protein comes from TCRdb applying MiXCR to the multiplex PCR reads. The sample consists of roughly 400,000 distinct CDR3 sequences, around 21% of them appearing once.

The sample in question was peripheral blood mononuclear cells (PBMCs), obtained when the disease was refractory, from a patient treated with antithyroid drugs. The clonotype was recovered from a female donor with Graves disease. V is TRBV2 and J is TRBJ2-7; TRBD2 agrees at 14 bases. The CDR3 loop reads CASRDGLAGGSGQYF. In DNA, the CDR3 is TGTGCCAGCAGGGATGGACTAGCGGGAGGCTCTGGGCAGTACTTC.